One sample yielded the 12 T cell receptor beta chains listed below, sequenced in a study of blood T cell repertoires in COVID-19. Sequencing was performed with immunoSEQ multiplex PCR; in TCRdb, only in-frame clones are kept and a portion is missing. Of fewer than 200,000 clones in the sample, 85% were seen once. Sequenced material: peripheral blood. The receptors shown here come from a woman in her sixties or seventies with COVID-19, enrolled during active disease.

This chain's CDR3 is CASSLRTASNEKLFF. As DNA, the CDR3 is TGTGCCAGCAGCTTGCGGACAGCCTCTAATGAAAAACTGTTTTTT. V gene TRBV11-2 combines with J gene TRBJ1-4; a possible D gene is TRBD1 (6 bases). The CDR3 loop spans 15 amino acids. Per germline, CDR1 SGHAT and CDR2 FQNNGV. V lost 3 bases and J lost 3, with 11 bases in between.

V usage is TRBV2 and J usage is TRBJ2-3; 11 bases are a match to TRBD2. V was clipped by 6 bases and J by 0 bases; unmatched bases: 2. CDR3 length: 15 residues. Germline V lookup: CDR1 SNHLY, CDR2 FYNNEI. The DNA of the CDR3 is TGTGCCAGCAGCGCTAGCGGGAGGAGCACAGATACGCAGTATTTT. Translation: CASSASGRSTDTQYF.

This clone appeared once. The chain is built from TRBV6-1 and TRBJ2-3; 12 bases map to TRBD2. Per the germline V gene, CDR1 is MNHNS and CDR2 is SASEGT. This CDR3 contains 13 residues. With V trimmed by 6 bases and J by 9 bases, 4 bases remained unmatched. CDR3 residues: CASRQGTSGTQYF. The CDR3 DNA is TGTGCCAGCAGACAGGGGACTAGCGGGACGCAGTATTTT.

This clone was observed a few times. The J gene is TRBJ2-2, the V gene TRBV5-5, with TRBD2 matching 10 bases. V shed 2 bases, J shed 1 base, and the junction held 2 bases outside the gene matches. CDR1 SGHKS and CDR2 YYEKEE come from the germline V gene (reference sequence). This CDR3 contains 16 residues. As DNA, the CDR3 is TGTGCCAGCAGCTTAGGACTAGCGGTGAACACCGGGGAGCTGTTTTTT. Protein product: CASSLGLAVNTGELFF.

The chain combines TRBV18 with TRBJ2-3; 9 nucleotides match TRBD1. The CDR3 contains 16 residues. Germline V gene sequence: CDR1 KGHSH, CDR2 LQKENI. Trimming took 3 bases from V and 4 from J; bases not matched to a gene: 8. This CDR3 reads CASSPLGQGGSDTQYF. The CDR3 DNA reads as TGTGCCAGCTCACCTTTGGGACAGGGAGGGTCAGATACGCAGTATTTT.

The rearrangement links TRBV29-1 to TRBJ1-2, with a weak D call TRBD1 (5 bases). There are 11 residues in the CDR3. The ends were cut back, 3 bases at V and 8 bases at J, with 10 bases in the middle. The germline CDR1 and CDR2 sequences are SQVTM and ANQGSEA. The CDR3 nucleotides read TGCAGCGTTGACTCGGGGGACGGCTACACCTTC. Translated: CSVDSGDGYTF.

The chain recombines TRBV19 with TRBJ2-1; tentative D call: TRBD2 (5 bases). Germline-derived CDR1 and CDR2 are LNHDA and SQIVND (reference sequence). The CDR3 covers 12 residues. Deletions cut 5 bases from V and 7 bases from J, with 9 bases between. The CDR3 sequence is CASSPTRNEQFF. CDR3 nucleotide sequence: TGTGCCAGTAGTCCTACTAGGAATGAGCAGTTCTTC.

This chain links TRBV11-2 with TRBJ1-3, with 7 nucleotides matching TRBD1. Trimming removed 3 bases from V and 3 bases from J; junction bases left unmatched: 14. CDR1 and CDR2 from the germline V gene are SGHAT and FQNNGV. CDR3 length: 18 residues. DNA for the CDR3: TGTGCCAGCAGCTTCGGATATGATACAGGGGCGATTGGAAACACCATATATTTT. Protein: CASSFGYDTGAIGNTIYF. Supplemented by reference TRBV11-2 and TRBJ1-3, the full variable domain reads EAGVAQSPRYKIIEKRQSVAFWCNPISGHATLYWYQQILGQGPKLLIQFQNNGVVDDSQLPKDRFSAERLKGVDSTLKIQPAKLEDSAVYLCASSFGYDTGAIGNTIYFGEGSWLTVV.

This sequence joins TRBV19 and TRBJ2-5, with D tentatively TRBD2 (6 bases). This CDR3 comprises 16 residues. Trimming stripped 6 bases from V and 4 bases from J, with 21 bases between. Germline values: CDR1 LNHDA, CDR2 SQIVND (reference sequence). The CDR3 region is CASRSPGAAGRETQYF. DNA for the CDR3: TGTGCCAGTAGGTCCCCCGGGGCAGCCGGGAGAGAGACCCAGTACTTC.

This clone was seen only a few times. Other DNA sequences of this sample code for an identical CDR3. The CDR3 coding sequence is TGTGCCAGCAGCCAAGAGGCCAGGAATTCACCCCTCCACTTT. Translating gives CASSQEARNSPLHF. The chain couples TRBV14 to TRBJ1-6; no clear D. This CDR3 spans 14 amino acids. Deletions cut 0 bases from V and 7 bases from J, with 7 bases between. CDR1 and CDR2 from the germline V gene are SGHDN and FVKESK.

This clone was recorded only once. V is TRBV24-1 and J is TRBJ2-5; TRBD1 matches at 10 bases. Losses at the gene ends were 5 bases for V and 4 bases for J; bases not matched to a gene: 6. This CDR3 is 15 amino acids long. Germline loops: CDR1 KGHDR, CDR2 SFDVKD. In nucleotides, the CDR3 is TGTGCCACCAGTGTCCCGGGACAGGGGCGAGAGACCCAGTACTTC. It translates to CATSVPGQGRETQYF.

V is TRBV7-6 and J is TRBJ2-5, with 15 bases matching TRBD2. The trim removed 5 bases at V and 6 bases at J, leaving 4 bases unmatched. The CDR3 covers 15 residues. Germline loops: CDR1 SGHVS, CDR2 FNYEAQ. The CDR3 bases are TGTGCCAGCAGCCGGACTAGCGGGGGGGGACAGACCCAGTACTTC. Its protein is CASSRTSGGGQTQYF.